The rows below give T cell receptor beta chains drawn from one sample of a study of cytomegalovirus exposure and HLA in healthy donors. Profiling relied on immunoSEQ multiplex PCR, and the TCRdb table lists in-frame clones only, not all of them. The sample contains about 59,000 clones, approximately 88% of which appear only once. The sample comprised PBMCs. All receptors derive from a young man in good health and CMV-seropositive. Both conserved end residues are part of each CDR3. Fields, in order: D gene, clone size, J gene, V gene, CDR3 protein. D genes are given only for firm matches. A clone size is listed for some rows: how often the clone was seen (once, few, many), or a class if it is expanded.

TRBD1 few TRBJ1-4 TRBV5-4 CASSLDRAVSEKLFF
TRBD2 NA TRBJ2-3 TRBV10-3 CAIKRGARSDTQYF
TRBD1 NA TRBJ2-5 TRBV4-1 CASSRPGGSQETQYF
TRBD2 NA TRBJ2-7 TRBV28 CASGGPSHEQYF
TRBD2 NA TRBJ2-1 TRBV19 CASSATSGRANEQFF
NA NA TRBJ2-1 TRBV4-1 CASVRGTYNEQFF
TRBD1 once TRBJ1-1 TRBV5-5 CASSFWTGRNTEAFF
TRBD2 once TRBJ2-5 TRBV30 CAWSVGRGETQYF
NA NA TRBJ2-1 TRBV4-3 CASSLTGNNEQFF
TRBD1 NA TRBJ1-4 TRBV7-6 CASSLEGGAEWNEKLFF
TRBD1 NA TRBJ2-2 TRBV5-1 CASSRGPRGLGTGELFF
TRBD1 once TRBJ1-1 TRBV10-1 CASSESGQGMKAFF
NA NA TRBJ1-2 TRBV6-5 CASSYSTGYGYTF
NA NA TRBJ1-2 TRBV25-1 CASSDRPWGNGYTF
NA NA TRBJ1-5 TRBV20-1 CSAGRGQPQHF
NA NA TRBJ1-5 TRBV28 CASNLYQRSQPQHF
NA NA TRBJ1-3 TRBV5-5 CASSPPGDTIYF
TRBD2 NA TRBJ2-7 TRBV9 CASSPMQVAGPSYEQYF
NA NA TRBJ2-3 TRBV11-2 CASSFNYGSTDTQYF
TRBD1 NA TRBJ1-1 TRBV28 CASSSPSGQNVNTEAFF
NA NA TRBJ2-7 TRBV5-1 CASSKVEAAYEQYF
NA NA TRBJ2-1 TRBV29-1 CSVKKGDPRDEQFF
TRBD2 NA TRBJ2-1 TRBV11-3 CASSLAAGENVEQFF
NA NA TRBJ1-1 TRBV20-1 CSASRGTEAFF
NA once TRBJ1-6 TRBV4-2 CASSPFNSPLHF
NA NA TRBJ1-4 TRBV21-1 CASSRDRGFVEKLFF